A single sample is the source of the 32 T cell receptor beta chains below, sequenced in a study of Graves' ophthalmopathy and Graves' hyperthyroidism. CDR3 regions of TCR beta were amplified from RNA transcripts. HTBI-primed first-round RT-PCR preceded second-round multiplex PCR. TCRdb re-called the multiplex PCR reads through MiXCR, storing one row per CDR3 protein. The sample lists approximately 700,000 distinct CDR3 sequences, 40% occurring once. Sequencing was performed on peripheral blood. These receptors were taken from an adult man with Graves' ophthalmopathy.

This clonotype was observed at least ten times. This chain links TRBV5-6 with TRBJ2-7, with 7 positions matching TRBD1. CDR3 size: 15 residues. Trimming removed 2 bases from V and 5 bases from J; junction bases left unmatched: 10. The germline V gene has CDR1 SGHDT and CDR2 YYEEEE. The CDR3 loop is CASSFRAQGQNEQYF. CDR3 nucleotides: TGTGCCAGCAGCTTTAGGGCACAGGGGCAAAACGAGCAGTACTTC.

This chain uses TRBV6-4 with TRBJ1-2, with D possibly matching TRBD1 (5 bases). The CDR3 length is 13 residues. V was clipped by 6 bases and J by 4 bases, with 12 bases between them. CDR1 MRHNA and CDR2 SNTAGT come from the germline V gene. The CDR3 loop is CASRGSGGYGYTF. DNA for the CDR3: TGTGCCAGCAGAGGGTCTGGGGGCTATGGCTACACCTTC.

This clonotype occurred a few times. This chain connects TRBV29-1 to TRBJ1-1, with D possibly TRBD1 on 6 matching bases. Trimming shortened V by 1 base and J by 1 base, and 16 bases separated the two germline ends. The CDR3 length is 16 residues. Germline CDR1 and CDR2: SQVTM and ANQGSEA. DNA of the CDR3: TGCAGCGTTGAAGCCCGGAGGGGGTCTGAGAACACTGAAGCTTTCTTT. Translated, it gives CSVEARRGSENTEAFF.

Remarks on this clonotype: Possible read error: a much larger clone is one base away. Because it lacks the conserved phenylalanine or tryptophan at the end, this CDR3 is likely a read error. This chain links TRBV5-1 with TRBJ2-7; no clear D. With 3 bases removed from V and 0 bases from J, the gap between germline ends came to 10 bases. In germline, CDR1 is SGHRS, CDR2 YFSETQ. CDR3 length: 14 amino acids. The DNA of the CDR3 is TGCGCCAGCAGCTCGTCCGGGCCCTCCTACGAGCAGTACCTC. Its translation is CASSSSGPSYEQYL.

This clonotype was detected only a few times. The V and J genes are TRBV9 and TRBJ2-5; weak D call: TRBD1 (5 bases). The germline V gene has CDR1 SGDLS and CDR2 YYNGEE. Trimming removed 0 bases from V and 0 bases from J, with 12 bases in between. This CDR3 has 16 residues. The CDR3 coding sequence is TGTGCCAGCAGCGTAGGCGCGACAGAGTACCAAGAGACCCAGTACTTC. Its protein is CASSVGATEYQETQYF. Using reference TRBV9 and TRBJ2-5 for the parts outside the CDR3, the full variable domain is DSGVTQTPKHLITATGQRVTLRCSPRSGDLSVYWYQQSLDQGLQFLIQYYNGEERAKGNILERFSAQQFPDLHSELNLSSLELGDSALYFCASSVGATEYQETQYFGPGTRLLVL.

This clonotype was detected many times. This chain connects TRBV24-1 to TRBJ2-2; no reliable D call. Germline-derived CDR1 and CDR2 are KGHDR and SFDVKD. The CDR3 loop spans 16 amino acids. The V end lost 4 bases, the J end lost 0 bases, and 11 bases lay between the germline ends. The CDR3 DNA is TGTGCCACCAGTGACAGAAGGGCTTCGAACACCGGGGAGCTGTTTTTT. Protein sequence: CATSDRRASNTGELFF.

The V and J genes are TRBV6-6 and TRBJ1-2; D is unresolved. Germline V gene sequence: CDR1 MNHNY, CDR2 SVGAGI (reference sequence). Between the trimmed V and J ends, which lost 6 bases and 1 base, there was a span of 15 bases. The CDR3 is 15 amino acids. The CDR3 sequence: CASSLIRTDNYGYTF. In DNA, the CDR3 is TGTGCCAGCAGCCTCATTAGAACGGATAACTATGGCTACACCTTC.

This clonotype was seen a few times. CDR3 in amino acids: CASSFGQGAPGELFF. CDR3 DNA: TGTGCCAGCAGCTTCGGACAGGGGGCCCCTGGGGAGCTGTTTTTT. The V call is TRBV7-9, the J call TRBJ2-2; 11 nucleotides agree with TRBD1. The junction had 5 bases not matched to a gene; V was cut back by 3 bases and J by 8 bases. There are 15 residues in the CDR3. The germline V gene has CDR1 SEHNR and CDR2 FQNEAQ (reference sequence). The whole variable domain, remainder taken from reference TRBV7-9 and TRBJ2-2, is DTGVSQNPRHKITKRGQNVTFRCDPISEHNRLYWYRQTLGQGPEFLTYFQNEAQLEKSRLLSDRFSAERPKGSFSTLEIQRTEQGDSAMYLCASSFGQGAPGELFFGEGSRLTVL.

The sample holds a few counts of this clonotype. The V call is TRBV4-1, the J call TRBJ1-2; TRBD1 matches at 8 bases. CDR1 MGHRA and CDR2 YSYEKL come from the germline V gene. V shed 0 bases, J shed 3 bases, and the junction held 6 bases outside the gene matches. This CDR3 contains 16 residues. This CDR3 reads CASSQEGTGGDYGYTF. For the CDR3, the DNA is TGCGCCAGCAGCCAAGAGGGAACAGGGGGGGACTATGGCTACACCTTC.

The rearrangement uses TRBV2 and TRBJ2-7; D may correspond to TRBD1 or TRBD2 (5 bases each). Trimming took off 8 bases at V and 4 bases at J, with 18 bases between the two ends. This CDR3 contains 14 residues. Per germline, CDR1 SNHLY and CDR2 FYNNEI. The CDR3, as DNA: TGTGCCAGCGTTGAAGTAGTAGGGACGTACGAGCAGTACTTC. It encodes CASVEVVGTYEQYF.

This chain connects TRBV11-2 to TRBJ1-2; no definite D call. The CDR3 covers 15 residues. Germline lookup yields CDR1 SGHAT and CDR2 FQNNGV. V lost 7 bases to trimming and J lost 6 bases, with 21 bases between them. The CDR3 protein is CASTPVRVVENGYTF. DNA for the CDR3: TGTGCCAGCACCCCCGTTCGGGTGGTGGAGAATGGCTACACCTTC.

The gene calls are TRBV6-1 and TRBJ1-1; D unresolved. This CDR3 has 14 amino acids. V lost 5 bases and J lost 0, with 10 bases in between. CDR1 and CDR2 (germline): MNHNS, SASEGT. In nucleotides, the CDR3 is TGTGCCAGCAGTACCCTAGCAGTGAACACTGAAGCTTTCTTT. It specifies CASSTLAVNTEAFF.

The J gene is TRBJ1-2, the V gene TRBV4-1; no firm D call. V was shortened by 3 bases and J by 8 bases, with 19 bases between the two germline ends. Germline CDR1 is MGHRA and CDR2 is YSYEKL. The CDR3 runs to 15 residues. The chain's CDR3 is CASSHPLPGRLGYTF. CDR3 bases: TGCGCCAGCAGCCATCCCCTCCCGGGAAGGTTGGGCTACACCTTC.

This clonotype occurred many times. This chain joins TRBV15 and TRBJ1-2; D is possibly TRBD1 (6 bases). Germline values: CDR1 LNHNV, CDR2 YYDKDF (reference sequence). This CDR3 is 14 amino acids long. The ends were cut back, 1 base at V and 2 bases at J, with 8 bases in the middle. This chain's CDR3 is CATSRGTDNYGYTF. The CDR3 coding sequence is TGTGCCACCAGCAGAGGGACAGACAACTATGGCTACACCTTC.

Concerning this clonotype: A much larger clone differs by one base, so this may be a read error. V usage is TRBV7-3 and J usage is TRBJ2-7; tentative D call: TRBD1 (6 bases). Trimming took off 5 bases at V and 2 bases at J, with 10 bases between the two ends. Germline V gene sequence: CDR1 SGHTA, CDR2 FQGTGA. The CDR3 runs to 13 residues. The CDR3 nucleotides are TGTGCCAGCAGCAACAGGGCCGCCTACGAGCAGTACTTC. Protein product: CASSNRAAYEQYF.

This clonotype was seen repeatedly, ten times or more. This chain uses TRBV7-9 with TRBJ1-2; no clear D gene. V was cut by 8 bases and J by 0 bases, with 16 bases left in between. The germline gives CDR1 SEHNR, CDR2 FQNEAQ (reference sequence). This CDR3 has 15 amino acids. DNA for the CDR3: TGTGCCAGCCAAAGCGGGGTCCATTCTAACTATGGCTACACCTTC. As protein: CASQSGVHSNYGYTF.

The chain recombines TRBV10-3 with TRBJ2-5; D call uncertain. Trimming took off 5 bases at V and 7 bases at J, with 17 bases between the two ends. The germline V gene has CDR1 ENHRY and CDR2 SYGVKD. The CDR3 loop spans 14 amino acids. CDR3 sequence: CAISLSESPWTQYF. CDR3 nucleotide sequence: TGTGCCATCAGTTTATCGGAATCGCCTTGGACCCAGTACTTC.

The chain joins TRBV15 to TRBJ2-5, with a possible D match to TRBD2 (5 bases). Germline V gene lookup returns CDR1 LNHNV and CDR2 YYDKDF (reference sequence). V lost 7 bases to trimming and J lost 2 bases, with 11 bases between them. The CDR3 extends over 13 amino acids. CDR3 in amino acids: CATKVTGQETQYF. The CDR3 nucleotides read TGTGCCACCAAAGTGACGGGACAAGAGACCCAGTACTTC.

This clonotype has at least ten counts. The J gene is TRBJ1-2, the V gene TRBV29-1; 9 nucleotides match TRBD1. CDR1 is SQVTM, CDR2 ANQGSEA, per germline. The V segment lost 7 bases and the J segment 8 bases; nucleotides outside the gene matches: 14. The CDR3 consists of 14 residues. The CDR3 coding sequence is TGCAGCGCCGGCGGGGGGACAGGGAGGCCCGGCTACACCTTC. Translated, it gives CSAGGGTGRPGYTF.

This clonotype was recorded only once. The V gene is TRBV10-3, the J gene TRBJ2-5, with a tentative D call TRBD2 (7 bases). Germline CDR1 ENHRY, CDR2 SYGVKD. V dropped 10 bases and J dropped 4 bases, with 19 bases sitting between them. The CDR3 has 14 residues. CDR3 coding DNA: TGTGCCAGCCGTAGTGGGGGGGCCGGAGAGACCCAGTACTTC. It encodes CASRSGGAGETQYF.

The V gene is TRBV28, the J gene TRBJ1-6; possible D gene TRBD1, 6 bases. The CDR3 extends over 15 amino acids. Looked up from germline, CDR1 is MDHEN and CDR2 is SYDVKM. Deletions cut 4 bases from V and 10 bases from J, with 17 bases between. As DNA, the CDR3 is TGTGCCAGCAGTTCCGACCCGACAGGTGGGTCACCCCTCCACTTT. Amino acids: CASSSDPTGGSPLHF.

The V and J genes are TRBV19 and TRBJ1-1, with TRBD1 identical over 10 bases. With V trimmed by 7 bases and J by 3 bases, 11 bases remained unmatched. Germline-derived CDR1 and CDR2 are LNHDA and SQIVND (reference sequence). The CDR3 extends over 16 amino acids. The CDR3 spells CASILQTGGKYTEAFF. CDR3 DNA: TGTGCCAGTATTCTTCAGACAGGGGGCAAGTACACTGAAGCTTTCTTT.

The rearrangement uses TRBV7-9 and TRBJ1-1; perhaps TRBD1 as D (5 bases). CDR3 length: 11 amino acids. V lost 7 bases and J lost 7, with 10 bases in between. Germline V gene data show CDR1 as SEHNR and CDR2 as FQNEAQ (reference sequence). As DNA, the CDR3 is TGTGCCAGCACCCGGGACGGTGAAGCTTTCTTT. This sequence encodes CASTRDGEAFF.

The chain has TRBV9 and TRBJ2-7; TRBD1 agrees at 8 bases. After removal of 4 bases from V and 1 base from J, the junction contained 4 bases not matched to a gene. CDR3 length equals 14 residues. Germline assignment: CDR1 SGDLS and CDR2 YYNGEE. The chain's CDR3 is CASSIRQGSYEQYF. CDR3 coding DNA: TGTGCCAGCAGCATCCGACAGGGGTCCTACGAGCAGTACTTC.

This clonotype was seen repeatedly, ten times or more. The V gene is TRBV24-1, the J gene TRBJ1-1, with D possibly matching TRBD1 (5 bases). Trimming stripped 3 bases from V and 3 bases from J, with 7 bases between. Germline lookup yields CDR1 KGHDR and CDR2 SFDVKD. The length of the CDR3 is 13 residues. DNA of the CDR3: TGTGCCACCAGTGATGGGGGGGACACTGAAGCTTTCTTT. Translating it yields CATSDGGDTEAFF.

About this clonotype itself: A much more abundant neighbour one base away suggests this may be a read error. This chain uses TRBV7-9 with TRBJ1-2; 8 positions agree with TRBD1. CDR1 SEHNR and CDR2 FQNEAQ come from the germline V gene (reference sequence). The CDR3 spans 12 residues. The CDR3 spells CAGSPTGAGYTF. CDR3 bases: TGTGCCGGCAGCCCGACAGGGGCGGGGTACACCTTC.

This clonotype was counted ten times or more. This chain uses TRBV20-1 with TRBJ2-5, with 8 positions matching TRBD2. CDR3 size: 14 residues. Germline V gene sequence: CDR1 DFQATT, CDR2 SNEGSKA (reference sequence). V trimming: 2 bases; J trimming: 4 bases; junction bases outside the gene matches: 6. The CDR3 reads CSARLLAGGETQYF. DNA of the CDR3: TGCAGTGCTAGATTGCTAGCGGGCGGAGAGACCCAGTACTTC.

The V gene is TRBV7-2, the J gene TRBJ2-3; D perhaps matches TRBD1 (5 bases). CDR1 and CDR2 (germline): SGHTA, FQGNSA. The CDR3 loop spans 14 amino acids. Trimming removed 2 bases from V and 2 bases from J, with 8 bases in between. The CDR3 nucleotides read TGTGCCAGCAGCTTATGGACACCCACAGATACGCAGTATTTT. This codes for CASSLWTPTDTQYF.

Concerning this clonotype: Relative to the germline gene, one junction end is altered; a read error may explain this. V is TRBV7-9 and J is TRBJ1-5; no reliable D call. This CDR3 comprises 13 residues. The germline gives CDR1 SEHNR, CDR2 FQNEAQ (reference sequence). The CDR3 reads CAGSLVGNQPQHF. The CDR3 nucleotides are TGTGCCGGCAGCTTGGTGGGCAATCAGCCCCAGCATTTT.

Here the CDR3 DNA reads TGTGCCAGCAGCCAAGTGCTAGCGGGGGGGAGACAAGAGACCCAGTACTTC. It specifies CASSQVLAGGRQETQYF. The rearrangement links TRBV25-1 to TRBJ2-5, with 12 bases fitting TRBD2. CDR3 size: 17 residues. V dropped 6 bases and J dropped 2; count of bases not matched to a gene: 10. In germline, CDR1 is MGHDK, CDR2 SYGVNS.

About this clonotype itself: Compared with germline, one end of the junction differs, possibly owing to a read error. CDR3 sequence (DNA): TGTGCCAGCAGCTTAACTTCGATCGAGACCCGGTACTTC. This codes for CASSLTSIETRYF. This chain uses TRBV7-2 with TRBJ2-5; D is ambiguous. CDR1 and CDR2 from the germline V gene are SGHTA and FQGNSA. The CDR3 has 13 residues.

With regard to this clonotype: This is likely a read error, given that the CDR3 carries no conserved phenylalanine or tryptophan at its end. The limits of the CDR3 on the DNA are not certain, so only TCRdb's listed CDR3 is given. This rearrangement joins TRBV29-1 to TRBJ2-7. CDR1 and CDR2 (germline): SQVTM, ANQGSEA. The CDR3 extends over 11 residues, inclusive of both ends. The CDR3 protein is CSAYLIQDGCL.